These T cell receptor beta chains were read from a single sample in a study of T cells after posttransplantation cyclophosphamide. Measured with immunoSEQ multiplex PCR; TCRdb has only the in-frame clones, and not every one. The sample lists just over 6,500 clones, more than 65% occurring once. Sequenced here: PBMCs, sampled after allogeneic stem cell transplant with posttransplant cyclophosphamide. These receptors originate from a female patient aged 50-59 years who received an allogeneic stem cell transplant from a related donor, was CMV-positive, and had no GVHD. Some T cells may be the graft donor's. CDR3s include the opening cysteine and the closing phenylalanine or tryptophan. A D gene is named only where the DNA matches it firmly. Part of the rows lack a size; the others show once, few, many or a class for expanded clones.

D,size,J,V,CDR3,DNA
TRBD1,-,TRBJ2-7,TRBV5-1,CASSPGTGDYEQYF,TGCGCCAGCAGCCCAGGGACAGGGGACTACGAGCAGTACTTC
TRBD1,-,TRBJ2-6,TRBV7-8,CASARTGGHGSGANVLTF,TGTGCCAGCGCCAGGACAGGGGGGCATGGTTCTGGGGCCAACGTCCTGACTTTC
TRBD2,-,TRBJ2-2,TRBV23-1,CASSQSGGNGLNTGELFF,TGCGCCAGCAGTCAATCGGGGGGGAACGGGCTAAACACCGGGGAGCTGTTTTTT
-,-,TRBJ1-1,TRBV5-1,CASSFNMNTEAFF,TGCGCCAGCAGCTTTAACATGAACACTGAAGCTTTCTTT
-,-,TRBJ2-2,TRBV5-1,CASSLSPPNTGELFF,TGCGCCAGCAGCTTGAGCCCACCGAACACCGGGGAGCTGTTTTTT
TRBD2,once,TRBJ2-5,TRBV7-9,CASSWGLAHSQETQYF,TGTGCCAGCAGCTGGGGACTAGCGCACTCCCAAGAGACCCAGTACTTC
TRBD1,-,TRBJ1-2,TRBV11-2,CASSKPPGQKTYGYTF,TGTGCCAGCAGCAAACCCCCGGGACAGAAGACCTATGGCTACACCTTC
-,-,TRBJ2-1,TRBV7-9,CASSPGPGDNEQFF,TGTGCCAGCAGCCCCGGACCCGGGGATAATGAGCAGTTCTTC
-,-,TRBJ1-6,TRBV4-1,CASSQDRLGGVSPLHF,TGCGCCAGCAGCCAAGATCGTCTCGGCGGGGTTTCACCCCTCCACTTT
-,few,TRBJ1-3,TRBV28,CASSLWGGSSGNTIYF,TGTGCCAGCAGTTTATGGGGAGGAAGCTCTGGAAACACCATATATTTT
TRBD2,-,TRBJ2-1,TRBV7-9,CASSLVLATYNEQFF,TGTGCCAGCAGCTTAGTACTAGCGACCTACAATGAGCAGTTCTTC
-,-,TRBJ1-6,TRBV6-5,CASSPREVANSPLHF,TGTGCCAGCAGCCCCCGGGAAGTAGCCAATTCACCCCTCCACTTT
-,-,TRBJ2-2,TRBV2,CASRADSDTGELFF,TGTGCCAGCAGAGCCGACAGTGACACCGGGGAGCTGTTTTTT
TRBD1,-,TRBJ2-7,TRBV27,CASSLPPGTGFYEQYF,TGTGCCAGCAGTTTACCTCCCGGGACAGGGTTCTACGAGCAGTACTTC
TRBD2,-,TRBJ2-5,TRBV5-1,CASSLGLARLETQYF,TGCGCCAGCAGCTTGGGACTAGCAAGATTGGAGACCCAGTACTTC
TRBD1,-,TRBJ2-6,TRBV27,CASSSGTGLPGANVLTF,TGTGCCAGCAGCTCGGGGACAGGTCTACCTGGGGCCAACGTCCTGACTTTC
TRBD1,-,TRBJ2-2,TRBV5-5,CASSLETGADTGELFF,TGTGCCAGCAGCTTGGAGACAGGGGCCGACACCGGGGAGCTGTTTTTT
-,-,TRBJ1-5,TRBV10-3,CAISEYRQDNQPQHF,TGTGCCATCAGTGAGTATAGACAGGACAATCAGCCCCAGCATTTT
-,-,TRBJ2-7,TRBV28,CASSLDLTGYSYEQYF,TGTGCCAGCAGTTTAGACCTGACAGGATATAGTTACGAGCAGTACTTC
TRBD2,once,TRBJ2-1,TRBV5-1,CASSLGGAGDHNEQFF,TGCGCCAGCAGCTTGGGAGGAGCGGGAGACCACAATGAGCAGTTCTTC
TRBD2,-,TRBJ2-7,TRBV9,CASSGSGDGSYEQYF,TGTGCCAGCAGCGGTAGCGGGGATGGGTCCTACGAGCAGTACTTC
TRBD1,large,TRBJ1-5,TRBV28,CASSDRQGDLGNQPQHF,TGTGCCAGCAGTGACCGACAGGGGGATCTCGGCAATCAGCCCCAGCATTTT
TRBD2,-,TRBJ2-7,TRBV18,CASSPGVAGDYEQYF,TGTGCCAGCTCACCAGGCGTAGCGGGAGATTACGAGCAGTACTTC
TRBD1,-,TRBJ1-1,TRBV13,CASSTHKQGRLNTEAFF,TGTGCCAGCAGCACCCACAAACAGGGGAGGCTGAACACTGAAGCTTTCTTT
-,-,TRBJ1-6,TRBV18,CASSPTRQEASSPLHF,TGTGCCAGCTCACCGACACGACAGGAGGCTAGTTCACCCCTCCACTTT
-,-,TRBJ2-5,TRBV5-4,CASSSARPRVEETQYF,TGTGCCAGCAGCTCGGCGCGACCCAGGGTAGAAGAGACCCAGTACTTC
-,-,TRBJ2-3,TRBV4-1,CASSGGPSTDTQYF,TGCGCCAGCAGCGGAGGGCCTAGCACAGATACGCAGTATTTT
-,medium-sized,TRBJ2-7,TRBV19,CASSKQGGGLEQYF,TGTGCCAGTAGTAAGCAGGGTGGGGGCCTCGAGCAGTACTTC
-,-,TRBJ1-6,TRBV7-9,CASSSTRDYNSPLHF,TGTGCCAGCAGCTCGACACGAGACTATAATTCCCCCCTCCACTTT
-,-,TRBJ2-7,TRBV27,CASSLSWGTEQYF,TGTGCCAGCAGTTTAAGCTGGGGCACCGAGCAGTACTTC
TRBD1,-,TRBJ1-2,TRBV30,CAWSREGAGNYGYTF,TGTGCCTGGAGTCGCGAGGGGGCGGGTAACTATGGCTACACCTTC
TRBD1,once,TRBJ2-1,TRBV28,CASSEQGKNEQFF,TGTGCCAGCAGTGAACAGGGGAAGAATGAGCAGTTCTTC
TRBD1,-,TRBJ1-4,TRBV5-1,CASSWGDRSLANEKLFF,TGCGCCAGCAGCTGGGGGGACAGATCTTTAGCTAATGAAAAACTGTTTTTT
-,-,TRBJ2-1,TRBV19,CASSGAQGEASYNEQFF,TGTGCCAGTAGTGGAGCTCAAGGGGAGGCCTCCTACAATGAGCAGTTCTTC
TRBD2,-,TRBJ2-1,TRBV19,CASTAPLAGGGNEQFF,TGTGCCAGTACCGCACCCCTAGCGGGAGGTGGCAATGAGCAGTTCTTC
-,-,TRBJ2-3,TRBV19,CASSTGASDTQYF,TGTGCCAGTAGTACAGGGGCCTCAGATACGCAGTATTTT
TRBD1,-,TRBJ1-3,TRBV11-2,CASRHDRVDIYF,TGTGCCAGCAGACATGACAGGGTCGACATATATTTT
TRBD1,-,TRBJ2-3,TRBV9,CASSVVGQGVADTQYF,TGTGCCAGCAGCGTAGTAGGACAGGGGGTCGCAGATACGCAGTATTTT
-,-,TRBJ1-5,TRBV28,CASSEFNQPQHF,TGTGCCAGCAGTGAGTTTAATCAGCCCCAGCATTTT
-,-,TRBJ1-1,TRBV29-1,CSVEDRNTEAFF,TGCAGCGTTGAGGACAGGAACACTGAAGCTTTCTTT
-,-,TRBJ1-2,TRBV11-2,CASSPQVAGMVGYTF,TGTGCCAGCAGCCCCCAGGTCGCGGGGATGGTAGGCTACACCTTC
-,-,TRBJ2-3,TRBV10-2,CASSPTGPPADTQYF,TGCGCCAGCAGCCCAACAGGGCCCCCCGCAGATACGCAGTATTTT
-,-,TRBJ2-5,TRBV18,CASSPQGQRQETQYF,TGTGCCAGCTCACCACAGGGGCAGAGACAAGAGACCCAGTACTTC
-,-,TRBJ2-1,TRBV5-4,CASSFRDSNEQFF,TGTGCCAGCAGCTTCCGGGACTCCAATGAGCAGTTCTTC
TRBD1,-,TRBJ1-6,TRBV7-6,CASSAGTDNSPLHF,TGTGCCAGCAGCGCCGGGACAGATAATTCACCCCTCCACTTT
-,-,TRBJ1-2,TRBV6-1,CASSDQSGQIYGYTF,TGTGCCAGCAGTGACCAATCCGGACAGATCTATGGCTACACCTTC
-,once,TRBJ2-5,TRBV7-9,CASSQDYPQETQYF,TGTGCCAGCAGCCAGGACTATCCACAAGAGACCCAGTACTTC
-,-,TRBJ1-1,TRBV25-1,CASRGASTEAFF,TGTGCCAGCAGGGGGGCGTCCACTGAAGCTTTCTTT
-,-,TRBJ1-2,TRBV5-1,CASSLDRNNYGYTF,TGCGCCAGCAGCTTGGACAGGAATAACTATGGCTACACCTTC
-,-,TRBJ2-7,TRBV6-5,CASSYGGDTKDEQYF,TGTGCCAGCAGTTACGGAGGAGACACCAAGGACGAGCAGTACTTC
-,medium-sized,TRBJ1-2,TRBV5-1,CASSLGSYRVAYGYTF,TGCGCCAGCAGCTTGGGCAGCTACAGGGTCGCCTATGGCTACACCTTC